Listed here is a single T cell receptor (beta chain). The target antigen is unknown. This sample was taken from a study of CD8 T cells in ankylosing spondylitis. Study-level points and caveats: According to the report, clones linked to the disease were significantly enriched in matched synovial fluid samples taken from ankylosing spondylitis patients. Ankylosing spondylitis blood appeared to carry a characteristic TCR beta motif of several highly homologous variants. Disease-linked clones bore a CD8+ phenotype, appearing relatively rarely in peripheral blood.

TCRdb reprocessed the 5' RACE reads via MiXCR and lists one record per CDR3 protein. In the table there are some 840,000 distinct CDR3 sequences, 10% to 15% of which are singletons. Germline assignment: CDR1 KGHDR and CDR2 SFDVKD. V shed 1 base and J 4 bases; nucleotides not matched to a gene: 4. The CDR3 has 16 residues. The receptor's source is a male donor with ankylosing spondylitis. Sequences were obtained from blood, either unsorted or a sorted T cell fraction (not recorded which). The V call is TRBV24-1, the J call TRBJ2-3; 10 bases align to TRBD2. The CDR3 reads CATSDFSLAGADTQYF. The CDR3 DNA reads as TGTGCCACCAGTGATTTTTCCCTAGCGGGAGCAGATACGCAGTATTTT.